This entry lists 10 T cell receptor beta chains sequenced from one sample in a study of Graves' ophthalmopathy and Graves' hyperthyroidism. RNA transcripts were the template, and TCR beta CDR3 regions were amplified from them. The workflow started with a first-round RT-PCR run with HTBI primers and then moved on to a second-round multiplex PCR. TCRdb re-analysed the multiplex PCR reads in MiXCR, keeping a single row per CDR3 protein. The repertoire holds 650,000 to 900,000 distinct CDR3 sequences, with roughly two fifths as singletons. Sequenced sample: peripheral blood. These receptors were obtained from an adult man with Graves' ophthalmopathy.

This chain connects TRBV28 to TRBJ2-7, with TRBD1 matching 7 bases. J gave up 3 bases and V 6 bases, and 14 bases lay outside the gene matches. CDR1 and CDR2 (germline): MDHEN, SYDVKM. This CDR3 contains 16 residues. CDR3 nucleotide sequence: TGTGCCAGCAGACAAACCGGGACAGCCTTAGGCTACGAGCAGTACTTC. Translating it yields CASRQTGTALGYEQYF.

V usage is TRBV2 and J usage is TRBJ2-2; no reliable D call. V was pared by 4 bases and J by 1 base, with 7 bases between. CDR1 SNHLY and CDR2 FYNNEI come from the germline V gene. There are 14 residues in the CDR3. CDR3 sequence reads: CASSAQRNTGELFF. CDR3 nucleotides: TGTGCCAGCAGTGCCCAGCGGAACACCGGGGAGCTGTTTTTT.

The CDR3 DNA reads as TGTGCCATCAGCCCTGACAGGGGCTCGAACACCGGGGAGCTGTTTTTT. It is translated as CAISPDRGSNTGELFF. This sequence joins TRBV10-3 and TRBJ2-2, with 8 bases that match TRBD1. Germline V gives CDR1 ENHRY, CDR2 SYGVKD. Trimming at V came to 6 bases and at J to 0 bases, leaving 6 bases not matched to a gene. The CDR3 has 16 amino acids.

This clonotype has only a few counts. J is TRBJ1-5 and V is TRBV5-6; no clear D. Deletions cut 6 bases from V and 2 bases from J, with 24 bases between. Germline V CDR1 and CDR2: SGHDT, YYEEEE. There are 18 residues in the CDR3. CDR3 sequence: CASTFEKTGAVGNQPQHF. The CDR3 region has the DNA TGTGCCAGCACCTTTGAGAAGACCGGCGCTGTGGGCAATCAGCCCCAGCATTTT. The variable domain in full, completed from reference TRBV5-6 and TRBJ1-5, reads DAGVTQSPTHLIKTRGQQVTLRCSPKSGHDTVSWYQQALGQGPQFIFQYYEEEERQRGNFPDRFSGHQFPNYSSELNVNALLLGDSALYLCASTFEKTGAVGNQPQHFGDGTRLSIL.

CDR3 protein: CASSLAGGSNQPQYF. The CDR3 DNA is TGTGCCAGCAGCTTAGCGGGAGGGTCCAATCAGCCCCAGTACTTC. The V gene is TRBV7-9, the J gene TRBJ2-5, with 7 bases identical to TRBD2. Germline loops: CDR1 SEHNR, CDR2 FQNEAQ (reference sequence). The CDR3 runs 15 residues. Trimming took 0 bases from V and 9 from J; bases not matched to a gene: 10. Using reference TRBV7-9 and TRBJ2-5 for the parts outside the CDR3, the full variable domain is DTGVSQNPRHKITKRGQNVTFRCDPISEHNRLYWYRQTLGQGPEFLTYFQNEAQLEKSRLLSDRFSAERPKGSFSTLEIQRTEQGDSAMYLCASSLAGGSNQPQYFGPGTRLLVL.

This chain links TRBV2 with TRBJ2-5, with 9 bases matching TRBD1. V was pared by 5 bases and J by 5 bases, with 9 bases of the junction left unmatched. CDR3 length: 15 amino acids. The germline CDR1 and CDR2 sequences are SNHLY and FYNNEI. CDR3 nucleotides: TGTGCCAGCAGTCGGGACAGGGTGGTCTCGGAGACCCAGTACTTC. Protein: CASSRDRVVSETQYF.

This clonotype was detected ten times or more. V usage is TRBV7-2 and J usage is TRBJ2-7; D unclear. There are 13 residues in the CDR3. Germline loops: CDR1 SGHTA, CDR2 FQGNSA. Trimming pared 3 bases from V and 6 bases from J, leaving 12 bases between. Here the CDR3 reads CASSLYVSGEQYF. As DNA, the CDR3 is TGTGCCAGCAGCTTGTACGTATCGGGCGAGCAGTACTTC.

The chain uses TRBV4-3 and TRBJ2-5; D unclear. Deletions cut 1 base from V and 9 bases from J, with 3 bases between. This CDR3 contains 10 residues. Germline V lookup: CDR1 LGHNA, CDR2 YSLEER. The CDR3 nucleotides read TGCGCCAGCAGCCAAGGCCCCCAGTACTTC. This translates into CASSQGPQYF.

This clonotype was found many times. This sequence joins TRBV29-1 and TRBJ1-2; 7 bases map to TRBD1. This CDR3 is built from 12 residues. Germline V gives CDR1 SQVTM, CDR2 ANQGSEA. With V trimmed by 6 bases and J by 5 bases, 6 bases remained unmatched. The CDR3 bases are TGCAGCGTCCGAAGACAGGGTTATGGCTACACCTTC. Translated, it gives CSVRRQGYGYTF.

The table lists this clonotype with many counts. The chain employs TRBV6-5 and TRBJ2-7; 10 bases match TRBD2. J lost 3 bases, V lost 6 bases, and 5 bases had no gene match. CDR3 length: 14 amino acids. Germline V lookup: CDR1 MNHEY, CDR2 SVGAGI. CDR3 amino acids: CASSRGLAVYEQYF. DNA of the CDR3: TGTGCCAGCAGCCGCGGACTAGCGGTCTACGAGCAGTACTTC.